Each of the 15 T cell receptor beta chains below was sequenced from the same sample in a study of T cells in localized non-small cell lung cancer. The data were produced by immunoSEQ multiplex PCR, yet TCRdb's version contains in-frame clones alone and is incomplete. The repertoire holds about 130,000 clones, roughly 90% seen once, with 1.5% to 2% in the top ten. Sequencing used peripheral blood, obtained before any cancer treatment. All receptors derive from a female donor at least 60 years old with stage I lung adenocarcinoma.

This clone occurred once. The chain joins TRBV19 to TRBJ2-3; no definite D call. This CDR3 has 15 residues. Deletions cut 3 bases from V and 2 bases from J, with 12 bases between. The germline V gene encodes CDR1 LNHDA and CDR2 SQIVND (reference sequence). This CDR3 reads CASSMPGPYTDTQYF. In DNA, the CDR3 is TGTGCCAGTAGTATGCCCGGGCCCTACACAGATACGCAGTATTTT.

The chain links TRBV7-9 to TRBJ2-3, with 15 bases identical to TRBD2. Trimming at V came to 5 bases and at J to 10 bases, leaving 4 bases not matched to a gene. In germline, CDR1 is SEHNR, CDR2 FQNEAQ (reference sequence). CDR3 length: 14 residues. The CDR3 sequence is CASSLGLAGGAQYF. CDR3 nucleotide sequence: TGTGCCAGCAGCCTGGGACTAGCGGGAGGAGCGCAGTATTTT.

The chain carries TRBV30 and TRBJ2-5, with 8 bases fitting TRBD2. This CDR3 region has 14 residues. CDR1 and CDR2 (germline): GTSNPN, SVGIG (reference sequence). With 4 bases clipped from V and 1 base from J, the junction kept 5 bases outside the gene matches. CDR3: CAWKIAGIQETQYF. As DNA, the CDR3 is TGTGCCTGGAAGATAGCGGGGATCCAAGAGACCCAGTACTTC.

The chain is built from TRBV27 and TRBJ1-3; D is unclear. There are 11 residues in the CDR3. V was cut by 2 bases and J by 4 bases, with 0 bases left in between. Germline values: CDR1 MNHEY, CDR2 SMNVEV (reference sequence). The CDR3 loop is CASSLGNTIYF. As DNA, the CDR3 is TGTGCCAGCAGTTTAGGAAACACCATATATTTT.

The rearrangement links TRBV13 to TRBJ2-4; TRBD1 is a possible D gene (6 bases). Trimming cost V 3 bases and J 5 bases, with 8 bases left between them. CDR1 PRHDT and CDR2 FYEKMQ come from the germline V gene (reference sequence). The CDR3 consists of 13 residues. The CDR3 loop is CASSFRTENIQYF. CDR3 sequence (DNA): TGTGCCAGCAGCTTTAGGACAGAAAACATTCAGTACTTC.

The chain is built from TRBV29-1 and TRBJ2-5; D call uncertain. Between the trimmed V and J ends, which lost 7 bases and 2 bases, there was a span of 5 bases. Germline V CDR1 and CDR2: SQVTM, ANQGSEA. The CDR3 covers 10 residues. The CDR3 DNA is TGCAGCGCCTCTCAAGAGACCCAGTACTTC. Amino acids: CSASQETQYF.

J is TRBJ2-1 and V is TRBV7-9, with TRBD2 matching 8 bases. V shed 4 bases, J shed 4 bases, and the junction held 9 bases outside the gene matches. The length of the CDR3 is 16 residues. Germline CDR1 and CDR2: SEHNR and FQNEAQ (reference sequence). CDR3 coding DNA: TGTGCCAGCAGCTCGCTGCAGGCTAGCGGGTACAATGAGCAGTTCTTC. Translated: CASSSLQASGYNEQFF.

The V gene is TRBV5-1, the J gene TRBJ2-7, with TRBD2 matching 11 bases. The CDR3 is 14 amino acids. CDR1 and CDR2 from the germline V gene are SGHRS and YFSETQ. The V gene end was trimmed by 4 bases and the J gene end by 5 bases; junction bases not matched to a gene: 5. In nucleotides, the CDR3 is TGCGCCAGCAGCCCTCTAGCGGGAGGACACGAGCAGTACTTC. Translating it yields CASSPLAGGHEQYF. The variable domain in full, with the rest retrieved from reference TRBV5-1 and TRBJ2-7, is KAGVTQTPRYLIKTRGQQVTLSCSPISGHRSVSWYQQTPGQGLQFLFEYFSETQRNKGNFPGRFSGRQFSNSRSEMNVSTLELGDSALYLCASSPLAGGHEQYFGPGTRLTVT.

The chain uses TRBV5-6 and TRBJ1-4; no reliable D call. This CDR3 is 13 amino acids long. V lost 0 bases and J 7 bases, leaving 7 bases between the germline ends. Per germline, CDR1 SGHDT and CDR2 YYEEEE. CDR3 residues: CASSLAGSEKLFF. The DNA of the CDR3 is TGTGCCAGCAGCTTGGCGGGTAGTGAAAAACTGTTTTTT.

The V call is TRBV11-2, the J call TRBJ1-1; D gene unclear. The CDR3 sequence is 13 residues long. CDR1 and CDR2 from the germline V gene are SGHAT and FQNNGV. The V and J ends lost 5 bases and 4 bases respectively, with 11 bases between them. CDR3 bases: TGTGCCAGCAGCCCCGGTGGGATCACTGAAGCTTTCTTT. It is translated as CASSPGGITEAFF.

A word on this clone: The same CDR3 is also encoded by other DNA sequences in this sample. V usage is TRBV28 and J usage is TRBJ2-1; 9 bases agree with TRBD2. J lost 4 bases, V lost 1 base, and 2 bases had no gene match. The CDR3 loop spans 15 amino acids. The germline gives CDR1 MDHEN, CDR2 SYDVKM. As DNA, the CDR3 is TGTGCCAGCAGTTTATTCCTAGCGGGATACAATGAGCAGTTCTTC. As protein: CASSLFLAGYNEQFF.

V usage is TRBV13 and J usage is TRBJ2-7, with TRBD1 matching 8 bases. There are 17 residues in the CDR3. The V gene end was trimmed by 0 bases and the J gene end by 0 bases; junction bases not matched to a gene: 7. Germline CDR1 PRHDT, CDR2 FYEKMQ (reference sequence). CDR3 region: CASSLGPGQGSSYEQYF. The CDR3 DNA sequence: TGTGCCAGCAGCTTAGGTCCCGGACAGGGAAGCTCCTACGAGCAGTACTTC.

This clone appeared a few times. The rearrangement links TRBV10-1 to TRBJ2-1; 7 bases agree with TRBD2. Germline V gene sequence: CDR1 WNHNN, CDR2 SYGVQD (reference sequence). J gave up 3 bases and V 1 base, and 6 bases lay outside the gene matches. This CDR3 is 16 amino acids long. The CDR3 coding sequence is TGCGCCAGCAGTGAGTTAGGAGCGGGAATCTACAATGAGCAGTTCTTC. Encoded protein: CASSELGAGIYNEQFF.

The chain recombines TRBV21-1 with TRBJ2-7; the table calls TRBD2, which could not be checked here. TRBV21-1 is deemed a pseudogene. The CDR3 totals 17 residues. CDR3 in amino acids: CASSKTLGRENTIEQYF. The CDR3 nucleotides read TGTGCCAGCAGCAAGACCTTGGGGCGGGAGAACACTATCGAGCAGTACTTC.

The chain couples TRBV6-6 to TRBJ2-7; the match to TRBD1 covers 7 bases. Germline CDR1 reads MNHNY; CDR2 reads SVGAGI (reference sequence). The CDR3 totals 15 residues. The junction had 14 bases not matched to a gene; V was cut back by 7 bases and J by 5 bases. The CDR3 nucleotides are TGTGCCAGCACCACCCCTCAGACAGGGAAGAACGAGCAGTACTTC. Its translation: CASTTPQTGKNEQYF.